These 19 T cell receptor beta chains share one sample of origin, sequenced in a study of neurological immune-mediated disorders. TCRdb redid the calling of the 5' RACE reads with MiXCR, one entry per CDR3 protein. This table holds 30,000 to 40,000 distinct CDR3 sequences, 3.5% to 4.5% found once. The source material was PBMCs. These receptors all stem from a man aged 25-45 years with multiple sclerosis.

This clonotype was seen ten or more times. This chain connects TRBV25-1 to TRBJ2-7; a weak D match, TRBD1 (6 bases). This CDR3 is 16 amino acids long. V was trimmed by 3 bases and J by 4 bases, leaving 19 bases between them. CDR1 MGHDK and CDR2 SYGVNS come from the germline V gene. This CDR3 reads CASSDPGTVGGYEQYF. The CDR3 coding sequence is TGTGCCAGCAGTGACCCAGGGACCGTAGGGGGATACGAGCAGTACTTC.

This clonotype was picked up many times. The rearrangement links TRBV7-2 to TRBJ1-2; 9 positions agree with TRBD1. The germline gives CDR1 SGHTA, CDR2 FQGNSA. This CDR3 spans 13 amino acids. J was trimmed by 10 bases and V by 5 bases; bases with no gene match: 8. The CDR3 reads CASSNGQGLSYTF. Here the CDR3 DNA reads TGTGCCAGCAGCAACGGACAGGGGTTGTCCTACACCTTC.

This clonotype was seen repeatedly, ten times or more. The J gene is TRBJ2-2, the V gene TRBV20-1; D remains ambiguous. Germline V CDR1 and CDR2: DFQATT, SNEGSKA (reference sequence). The CDR3 is 12 amino acids. V was clipped by 6 bases and J by 6 bases, with 11 bases between them. In DNA, the CDR3 is TGCAGTGCCAAGCAATTCGCCGGGGAGCTGTTTTTT. Translation gives CSAKQFAGELFF.

This clonotype has only a few counts. The chain is built from TRBV7-9 and TRBJ1-4, with 10 bases that match TRBD1. The CDR3 is made up of 16 amino acids. The germline V gene has CDR1 SEHNR and CDR2 FQNEAQ (reference sequence). Trimming cost V 5 bases and J 7 bases; bases outside gene matches: 10. CDR3 sequence reads: CASSPWTGGTGEKLFF. CDR3 nucleotide sequence: TGTGCCAGCAGCCCGTGGACAGGGGGAACGGGTGAAAAACTGTTTTTT.

This clonotype was seen many times. This sequence joins TRBV29-1 and TRBJ1-1, with a possible D match to TRBD1 (5 bases). The CDR3 is made up of 13 amino acids. Trimming cost V 5 bases and J 0 bases, with 10 bases left between them. Germline V gene lookup returns CDR1 SQVTM and CDR2 ANQGSEA. The CDR3 DNA is TGCAGCGTTTCACAGGCCATGAACACTGAAGCTTTCTTT. Translated: CSVSQAMNTEAFF.

This clonotype has a count of ten or more. The chain combines TRBV12-3 or TRBV12-4 with TRBJ1-1; 8 bases align to TRBD1. The CDR3 loop spans 14 amino acids. V was clipped by 4 bases and J by 6 bases; unmatched bases: 7. As DNA, the CDR3 is TGTGCCAGCAGTTCCAGGACAGGGTCGGCTGAAGCTTTCTTT. Encoded protein: CASSSRTGSAEAFF.

This clonotype was detected only a few times. A read error may explain this, as a much larger clone is one base away. This chain links TRBV7-6 with TRBJ1-1, with D perhaps matching TRBD1 (6 bases). The CDR3 has 17 residues. CDR1 and CDR2 (germline): SGHVS, FNYEAQ. V was cut by 0 bases and J by 5 bases, with 19 bases left in between. CDR3 DNA sequence: TGTGCCAGCAGCTTAGCGTTTGGAGGAAAGGGGGAAACTGAAGCTTTCTTT. Its protein product is CASSLAFGGKGETEAFF.

In this sample, this clonotype turned up many times. The chain employs TRBV5-6 and TRBJ2-6; 9 nucleotides match TRBD1. This CDR3 is built from 16 residues. The V gene's germline CDR1 is SGHDT and CDR2 YYEEEE. V lost 2 bases, J lost 4 bases, and 4 bases stayed unmatched. The CDR3 nucleotides read TGTGCCAGCAGCTTCGGGACAGGGACCGGGGCCAACGTCCTGACTTTC. Translating gives CASSFGTGTGANVLTF.

This clonotype was seen repeatedly, ten times or more. The J gene is TRBJ1-2, the V gene TRBV5-1; D is perhaps TRBD1 (6 bases). The CDR3 covers 13 residues. CDR1 SGHRS and CDR2 YFSETQ come from the germline V gene. Trimming pared 4 bases from V and 8 bases from J, leaving 15 bases between. CDR3 nucleotide sequence: TGCGCCAGCAGCCTACAGGGAGGAGGCGGCTACACCTTC. Translation: CASSLQGGGGYTF. The full variable domain, rest sourced from reference TRBV5-1 and TRBJ1-2, is KAGVTQTPRYLIKTRGQQVTLSCSPISGHRSVSWYQQTPGQGLQFLFEYFSETQRNKGNFPGRFSGRQFSNSRSEMNVSTLELGDSALYLCASSLQGGGGYTFGSGTRLTVV.

V usage is TRBV7-6 and J usage is TRBJ2-7, with 7 bases fitting TRBD2. J gave up 12 bases and V 0 bases, and 8 bases lay outside the gene matches. The CDR3 has 13 residues. CDR1 and CDR2 (germline): SGHVS, FNYEAQ. CDR3 sequence (DNA): TGTGCCAGCAGCTTAGCGGGAGGGCAGGGATTGTACTTC. It codes for CASSLAGGQGLYF.

This clonotype was found many times. The rearrangement joins TRBV7-9 to TRBJ2-2, with D tentatively TRBD1 (6 bases). The germline gives CDR1 SEHNR, CDR2 FQNEAQ (reference sequence). This CDR3 region has 16 residues. Trimming stripped 1 base from V and 3 bases from J, with 12 bases between. CDR3 protein: CASSLGSGHYTGELFF. In nucleotides, the CDR3 is TGTGCCAGCAGCTTAGGTTCGGGACATTACACCGGGGAGCTGTTTTTT.

This clonotype was seen at least ten times. The gene calls are TRBV12-3 or TRBV12-4 and TRBJ1-4, with 7 bases lining up with TRBD1. V gave up 2 bases and J gave up 8 bases; unmatched junction bases: 5. The CDR3 extends over 14 amino acids. This CDR3 is CASSLRDRREKLFF. CDR3 DNA sequence: TGTGCCAGCAGTTTAAGGGACAGACGAGAAAAACTGTTTTTT.

With regard to this clonotype: A single base separates this from a much larger clone, so it may be a read error. The rearrangement links TRBV10-2 to TRBJ2-6, with 11 bases identical to TRBD2. Trimming cost V 6 bases and J 3 bases; bases outside gene matches: 4. The CDR3 covers 16 residues. CDR1 is WSHSY, CDR2 SAAADI, per germline. CDR3 in DNA: TGCGCCAGCAGCGGGACTAGCGGATTTGGGGCCAACGTCCTGACTTTC. This sequence encodes CASSGTSGFGANVLTF.

This clonotype was detected many times. The chain combines TRBV10-3 with TRBJ1-1; D perhaps matches TRBD1 (5 bases). This CDR3 comprises 15 residues. Germline loops: CDR1 ENHRY, CDR2 SYGVKD. V dropped 0 bases and J dropped 5 bases, with 13 bases sitting between them. The CDR3 DNA is TGTGCCATCAGTGAGTCTCAGGGAGTATGGACTGAAGCTTTCTTT. Translated: CAISESQGVWTEAFF.

This clonotype was found a few times. The rearrangement uses TRBV5-1 and TRBJ2-7; a possible D gene is TRBD1 (5 bases). This CDR3 region has 16 residues. V was pared by 0 bases and J by 3 bases, with 16 bases between. CDR1 SGHRS and CDR2 YFSETQ come from the germline V gene. The CDR3 sequence: CASSLEDSQQGYEQYF. CDR3 nucleotides: TGCGCCAGCAGCTTGGAAGACAGCCAGCAAGGCTACGAGCAGTACTTC.

V is TRBV5-1 and J is TRBJ1-1; D is uncertain. This CDR3 has 14 residues. The germline V gene encodes CDR1 SGHRS and CDR2 YFSETQ. V was pared by 1 base and J by 0 bases, with 7 bases between. The CDR3 reads CASSLIPLNTEAFF. The CDR3 bases are TGCGCCAGCAGCTTGATCCCACTGAACACTGAAGCTTTCTTT.

This clonotype was recorded many times. The chain joins TRBV27 to TRBJ1-2, with D perhaps matching TRBD1 (6 bases). This CDR3 has 13 residues. The V end was cut by 4 bases, the J end by 4 bases, with 10 bases between. Germline CDR1 MNHEY, CDR2 SMNVEV (reference sequence). The DNA of the CDR3 is TGTGCCAGCAGTTCAACAGGGCTCTATGGCTACACCTTC. Its protein product is CASSSTGLYGYTF.

This clonotype was seen at least ten times. At one end the junction does not follow the germline gene, possibly because of a read error. The chain links TRBV7-7 to TRBJ2-7, with D tentatively TRBD1 or TRBD2 (6 bases each). The V gene's germline CDR1 is SSHAT and CDR2 FNYEAQ (reference sequence). CDR3 length: 15 amino acids. The CDR3 sequence is CASSLAQGLSYEQYF. CDR3 DNA sequence: TGTGCTAGCAGCTTAGCACAGGGACTCTCCTACGAGCAGTACTTC.

The chain has TRBV9 and TRBJ2-1; 16 bases map to TRBD2. Germline CDR1 and CDR2: SGDLS and YYNGEE. CDR3 size: 13 residues. The trim removed 4 bases at V and 16 bases at J, leaving 5 bases unmatched. DNA of the CDR3: TGTGCCAGCAGCCTGGGACTAGCGGGGGGGCTTTTCTTC. Translated, it gives CASSLGLAGGLFF.